This T cell receptor (beta chain) was identified in a study of T cells in Graves' hyperthyroidism and ophthalmopathy. Germline CDR1 GTSNPN, CDR2 SVGIG (reference sequence). This CDR3 is built from 12 residues. V shed 4 bases and J 4 bases; nucleotides not matched to a gene: 3. Diagnoses rested on clinical symptoms, serum thyroxine and TRAb, thyroid ultrasound and orbital computed tomography. There are many counts of this clonotype. Its antigen is unknown. Findings of the study overall: Stable hyperthyroidism was told apart from ophthalmopathy by a model built on 13 V-J features.

From RNA transcripts, TCR beta CDR3 regions were amplified. HTBI primers drove first-round RT-PCR of the TCR CDR3. TCRdb processed the multiplex PCR reads anew with MiXCR; each CDR3 protein has one entry. The table has 400,000 to 500,000 distinct CDR3 sequences, under 15% seen once. Sample: blood. This receptor was obtained from a young man with Graves' ophthalmopathy. The V gene is TRBV30, the J gene TRBJ1-2; 7 positions match TRBD1. Written as DNA, the CDR3 is TGTGCCTGGATACAGGGGAGCTATGGCTACACCTTC. Its translation is CAWIQGSYGYTF.